Listed below are T cell receptor beta chains from one sample, sequenced in a study of CD8+CD57+ T cells in acquired aplastic anemia. TCRdb analysed the reads with MiXCR anew, one entry per CDR3 protein. The repertoire holds roughly 200,000 distinct CDR3 sequences, roughly 65% seen once, with roughly 46% in the top ten. The sequencing sample was made of sorted CD4+, CD8+, or CD8+CD57+ T cells (not recorded which) from PBMCs. Every receptor here comes from a human donor with aplastic anemia. Both conserved end residues are part of each CDR3. D genes are given only for firm matches. Clone size is not always given. Where it is, it says once, few, many or a class for expanded clones.

v_gene: TRBV10-3; j_gene: TRBJ2-3; d_gene: TRBD2; abundance: NA; CDR3nt: TGTGCCACGCGGGGAGGGGTCACAGATACGCAGTATTTT; CDR3aa: CATRGGVTDTQYF
v_gene: TRBV5-1; j_gene: TRBJ2-1; d_gene: NA; abundance: NA; CDR3nt: TGCGCCAGCAGCTTGCTCGGGGCTGCCCCCTACAATGAGCAGTTCTTC; CDR3aa: CASSLLGAAPYNEQFF
v_gene: TRBV2; j_gene: TRBJ1-5; d_gene: NA; abundance: NA; CDR3nt: TGTGCCAGCAATGTAGGGGGGGGCAATCAGCCCCAGCATTTT; CDR3aa: CASNVGGGNQPQHF
v_gene: TRBV9; j_gene: TRBJ1-2; d_gene: NA; abundance: NA; CDR3nt: TGTGCCAGCAGCGTATTGTCCGGGGCAGTGGGAGGATATGGCTACACCTTC; CDR3aa: CASSVLSGAVGGYGYTF
v_gene: TRBV7-3; j_gene: TRBJ2-2; d_gene: TRBD2; abundance: NA; CDR3nt: TGTGCCAGCAGCTTAGCGGGGGGGCAGGGCACCGGGGAGCTGTTTTTT; CDR3aa: CASSLAGGQGTGELFF
v_gene: TRBV2; j_gene: TRBJ2-7; d_gene: NA; abundance: NA; CDR3nt: TGTGCCAGCACCCGAGGAGGACCTCAGTACTTC; CDR3aa: CASTRGGPQYF
v_gene: TRBV10-3; j_gene: TRBJ2-5; d_gene: NA; abundance: NA; CDR3nt: TGTGCCACCAGTGAGGGGGGACAAGCGATATTTGGGTCCCAGTACTTC; CDR3aa: CATSEGGQAIFGSQYF
v_gene: TRBV19; j_gene: TRBJ1-1; d_gene: NA; abundance: many; CDR3nt: TGTGCCAGTAGTATGCCAGGGATGAACACTGAAGCTTTCTTT; CDR3aa: CASSMPGMNTEAFF
v_gene: TRBV7-8; j_gene: TRBJ2-1; d_gene: NA; abundance: many; CDR3nt: TGTGCCAGCAGCTCGGAATCGACAGGCTACAATGAGCAGTTCTTC; CDR3aa: CASSSESTGYNEQFF
v_gene: TRBV7-9; j_gene: TRBJ2-3; d_gene: TRBD1; abundance: many; CDR3nt: TGTGCCAGCAGCCAACCTCCGGGACAGGGGTTCCCAGATACGCAGTATTTT; CDR3aa: CASSQPPGQGFPDTQYF
v_gene: TRBV7-3; j_gene: TRBJ2-5; d_gene: NA; abundance: NA; CDR3nt: TGTGCCAGCAGCCCTCAAGCAGGGGGGGTGGAGACCCAGTACTTC; CDR3aa: CASSPQAGGVETQYF
v_gene: TRBV20-1; j_gene: TRBJ1-2; d_gene: NA; abundance: NA; CDR3nt: TGCAGTGCTAGAGAGGGGTACTATGGCTACACCTTC; CDR3aa: CSAREGYYGYTF
v_gene: TRBV7-9; j_gene: TRBJ1-2; d_gene: NA; abundance: NA; CDR3nt: TGTGCCAGCAGCGCCCTGTCGGGGAATGGCTACACCTTC; CDR3aa: CASSALSGNGYTF
v_gene: TRBV7-3; j_gene: TRBJ2-7; d_gene: TRBD1; abundance: NA; CDR3nt: TGTGCCAGCAGCACAGCGGACAGGGCCTCATGCTACGAGCAGTACTTC; CDR3aa: CASSTADRASCYEQYF
v_gene: TRBV20-1; j_gene: TRBJ1-2; d_gene: NA; abundance: once; CDR3nt: TGCAGTGCTAGAGGGGGCAGTCCGGGAGACTATGGCTACACCTTC; CDR3aa: CSARGGSPGDYGYTF
v_gene: TRBV12-3/TRBV12-4; j_gene: TRBJ2-7; d_gene: TRBD2; abundance: NA; CDR3nt: TGTGCCAGCAGTCCCTTTTTAAGGGAAGGGACTAGCTACGAGCAGTACTTC; CDR3aa: CASSPFLREGTSYEQYF
v_gene: TRBV11-2; j_gene: TRBJ2-7; d_gene: TRBD2; abundance: NA; CDR3nt: TGTGCCAGCCATGGCCTAGCGGGAGTTACCTACGAGCAGTACTTC; CDR3aa: CASHGLAGVTYEQYF
v_gene: TRBV7-2; j_gene: TRBJ2-7; d_gene: NA; abundance: once; CDR3nt: TGTGCCAGCAGCTTAGTCGGCGAGATAAGGAACGAGCAGTACTTC; CDR3aa: CASSLVGEIRNEQYF
v_gene: TRBV2; j_gene: TRBJ2-7; d_gene: TRBD1; abundance: NA; CDR3nt: TGTGCCAGCAAGGGACAGGGTAGCTCCTACGAGCAGTACTTC; CDR3aa: CASKGQGSSYEQYF
v_gene: TRBV7-9; j_gene: TRBJ1-1; d_gene: NA; abundance: NA; CDR3nt: TGTGCCAGCACCACTCAAGGATCACGTGAAGCTTTCTTT; CDR3aa: CASTTQGSREAFF
v_gene: TRBV2; j_gene: TRBJ2-3; d_gene: TRBD2; abundance: NA; CDR3nt: TGTGCCAGCAGTGAGACTAGCGGGAGGCCCACAGATACGCAGTATTTT; CDR3aa: CASSETSGRPTDTQYF
v_gene: TRBV10-3; j_gene: TRBJ2-1; d_gene: TRBD2; abundance: NA; CDR3nt: TGTGCCATCAGTAAAGCCGGGACTAGCGGGGGGGCAGGCTACAATGAGCAGTTCTTC; CDR3aa: CAISKAGTSGGAGYNEQFF
v_gene: TRBV2; j_gene: TRBJ2-5; d_gene: NA; abundance: NA; CDR3nt: TGTGCCAGGACAGGACGCCAAGAGACCCAGTACTTC; CDR3aa: CARTGRQETQYF
v_gene: TRBV7-9; j_gene: TRBJ2-5; d_gene: TRBD2; abundance: NA; CDR3nt: TGTGCCAGCAGCCCTACCGGGACTATTGAAGAGACCCAGTACTTC; CDR3aa: CASSPTGTIEETQYF
v_gene: TRBV7-3; j_gene: TRBJ1-2; d_gene: NA; abundance: NA; CDR3nt: TGCGCCAGCAGCCATTCCCATGGAGGAAGCATTGGCTATGGCTACACCTTC; CDR3aa: CASSHSHGGSIGYGYTF
v_gene: TRBV19; j_gene: TRBJ1-1; d_gene: NA; abundance: many; CDR3nt: TGTGCCAGTAGCAATGGGGGCCCCACTGAAGCTTTCTTT; CDR3aa: CASSNGGPTEAFF
v_gene: TRBV24-1; j_gene: TRBJ1-2; d_gene: NA; abundance: NA; CDR3nt: TGTGCCACCAGTGTGGGGAGTCGAGACTCCTCCCCACCTGGCTACACCTTC; CDR3aa: CATSVGSRDSSPPGYTF
v_gene: TRBV5-4; j_gene: TRBJ2-7; d_gene: NA; abundance: once; CDR3nt: TGTGCCAGCAGCACGGGTGTGAACGAGCAGTACTTC; CDR3aa: CASSTGVNEQYF
v_gene: TRBV2; j_gene: TRBJ1-2; d_gene: TRBD1; abundance: NA; CDR3nt: TGTGCCAGCAGCTTAGCGTCAGGGGGCGGATATGGCTACACCTTC; CDR3aa: CASSLASGGGYGYTF
v_gene: TRBV19; j_gene: TRBJ1-2; d_gene: NA; abundance: NA; CDR3nt: TGTGCCAGCAGTACCCGGACGGGCAACTATGGCAACACCTTC; CDR3aa: CASSTRTGNYGNTF
v_gene: TRBV7-9; j_gene: TRBJ2-7; d_gene: NA; abundance: few; CDR3nt: TGTGCCAGCAGCCTCGACCCCCCAGGCTACGAGCAGTACTTC; CDR3aa: CASSLDPPGYEQYF
v_gene: TRBV10-3; j_gene: TRBJ1-1; d_gene: NA; abundance: NA; CDR3nt: TGTGCCATCAGTGAGTCAACGGCTGAAGCTTTCTTT; CDR3aa: CAISESTAEAFF
v_gene: TRBV27; j_gene: TRBJ1-1; d_gene: NA; abundance: few; CDR3nt: TGTGCCAGCAGTTTCGTTGGTGTTTTGGGGAGGACTGAAGCTTTCTTT; CDR3aa: CASSFVGVLGRTEAFF
v_gene: TRBV9; j_gene: TRBJ2-5; d_gene: TRBD2; abundance: many; CDR3nt: TGTGCCAGCAGCGCCTTCAGCGGGGGGGGGGAGACCCAGTACTTC; CDR3aa: CASSAFSGGGETQYF
v_gene: TRBV19; j_gene: TRBJ1-2; d_gene: NA; abundance: NA; CDR3nt: TGTGCCAGTAGTATGAGACAGATCTATGGCTACACCTTC; CDR3aa: CASSMRQIYGYTF
v_gene: TRBV11-2; j_gene: TRBJ2-1; d_gene: TRBD2; abundance: NA; CDR3nt: TGTACCAGCAGCTTACAGCTGGGGGAGACTAGCGGGGGGCCTTTGAGCTCCTACAATGAGCAGTTCTTC; CDR3aa: CTSSLQLGETSGGPLSSYNEQFF
v_gene: TRBV7-9; j_gene: TRBJ2-7; d_gene: NA; abundance: NA; CDR3nt: TGTGCCAGCAGCAGGACTCTGGTTGACAGAGTCTTC; CDR3aa: CASSRTLVDRVF
v_gene: TRBV15; j_gene: TRBJ2-2; d_gene: NA; abundance: NA; CDR3nt: TGTGCCACCAGCAGGACCAGGGAAGGAGGCGGGGAGCTGTTTTTT; CDR3aa: CATSRTREGGGELFF
v_gene: TRBV27; j_gene: TRBJ2-7; d_gene: NA; abundance: many; CDR3nt: TGTGCCAGCAGTTTATCGGGGGGGCAGGGCTACGAGCAGTACTTC; CDR3aa: CASSLSGGQGYEQYF
v_gene: TRBV13; j_gene: TRBJ2-6; d_gene: NA; abundance: many; CDR3nt: TGTGCCAGCAGCCCAACGGCGAATGGGGGCTCTGGGGCCAACGTCCTGACTTTC; CDR3aa: CASSPTANGGSGANVLTF
v_gene: TRBV15; j_gene: TRBJ2-1; d_gene: NA; abundance: NA; CDR3nt: TGTGCCACCAGCAGAGATTATGGGGGAGTTTTGGACAATGAGCAGTTCTTC; CDR3aa: CATSRDYGGVLDNEQFF
v_gene: TRBV29-1; j_gene: TRBJ2-7; d_gene: TRBD2; abundance: NA; CDR3nt: TGCAGCGTTGGACTAGCGGGAGGTGGAGAGCAGTACTTC; CDR3aa: CSVGLAGGGEQYF
v_gene: TRBV10-2; j_gene: TRBJ1-2; d_gene: NA; abundance: NA; CDR3nt: TGTGCCAGCAGTCCCCGCAGCGGAGGCGGTGGCTACACCTTC; CDR3aa: CASSPRSGGGGYTF
v_gene: TRBV2; j_gene: TRBJ1-6; d_gene: NA; abundance: NA; CDR3nt: TGTGCCACCGCGGGGGGGAGCTCCTATAATTCACCCCTCCACTTT; CDR3aa: CATAGGSSYNSPLHF
v_gene: TRBV5-1; j_gene: TRBJ1-2; d_gene: NA; abundance: many; CDR3nt: TGCGCCAGCAGCTTGGCTGTCCCACATACTTATGGCTACACCTTC; CDR3aa: CASSLAVPHTYGYTF
v_gene: TRBV7-7; j_gene: TRBJ2-5; d_gene: TRBD2; abundance: NA; CDR3nt: TGTGCTAGCAGCTTAGCGCCCGGACTAGCGGGAGAGACCCAGTACTTC; CDR3aa: CASSLAPGLAGETQYF
v_gene: TRBV9; j_gene: TRBJ1-1; d_gene: NA; abundance: many; CDR3nt: TGTGCCAGCAGCGTAGTCGGGGTCCCTATGAACACTGAAGCTTTCTTT; CDR3aa: CASSVVGVPMNTEAFF
v_gene: TRBV2; j_gene: TRBJ1-1; d_gene: NA; abundance: NA; CDR3nt: TGTGCCAGCAGGTTAGGTAGCGGGGCGAACACTGAAGCTTTCTTT; CDR3aa: CASRLGSGANTEAFF
v_gene: TRBV24-1; j_gene: TRBJ2-7; d_gene: TRBD1; abundance: NA; CDR3nt: TGTGCCACCAGTGATTCCCGGACAGGGGACGACGAGCAGTACTTC; CDR3aa: CATSDSRTGDDEQYF
v_gene: TRBV6-2/TRBV6-3; j_gene: TRBJ1-1; d_gene: NA; abundance: NA; CDR3nt: TGTGCCAGCAGTAACGGAAGGGCTGAAGCTTTCTTT; CDR3aa: CASSNGRAEAFF
v_gene: TRBV29-1; j_gene: TRBJ2-7; d_gene: NA; abundance: NA; CDR3nt: TGCAGCGTTGTGGGCCAGGGGCACTACGAGCAGTACTTC; CDR3aa: CSVVGQGHYEQYF
v_gene: TRBV2; j_gene: TRBJ2-1; d_gene: TRBD1; abundance: NA; CDR3nt: TGTGCCAGCAGCAGCGACAGGGTGGGGGCAAATGAGCAGTTCTTC; CDR3aa: CASSSDRVGANEQFF
v_gene: TRBV15; j_gene: TRBJ2-7; d_gene: TRBD1; abundance: few; CDR3nt: TGTGCCACCAGCAGCGGGACAAGGGGGCTCTACGAGCAGTACTTC; CDR3aa: CATSSGTRGLYEQYF
v_gene: TRBV29-1; j_gene: TRBJ1-2; d_gene: NA; abundance: NA; CDR3nt: TGCAGCGTTGACGGACAAAACTATGGCTACACCTTC; CDR3aa: CSVDGQNYGYTF
v_gene: TRBV14; j_gene: TRBJ1-1; d_gene: NA; abundance: NA; CDR3nt: TGTGCCAGCAGCCAAGATTGGGCAATGAACACTGAAGCTTTCTTT; CDR3aa: CASSQDWAMNTEAFF
v_gene: TRBV20-1; j_gene: TRBJ2-3; d_gene: NA; abundance: NA; CDR3nt: TGCAGTCGGTTAGGGGCCAGCACAGATACGCAGTATTTT; CDR3aa: CSRLGASTDTQYF
v_gene: TRBV5-5; j_gene: TRBJ1-2; d_gene: NA; abundance: NA; CDR3nt: TGTGCCAGCAGCTTGGGGGGTCAGGGTGTCGGCTACACCTTC; CDR3aa: CASSLGGQGVGYTF
v_gene: TRBV29-1; j_gene: TRBJ1-2; d_gene: NA; abundance: NA; CDR3nt: TGCAGCGTCTACAGCGGGGGGTACGGGGCTCTCGGGGATGGCTACACCTTC; CDR3aa: CSVYSGGYGALGDGYTF
v_gene: TRBV7-8; j_gene: TRBJ2-7; d_gene: TRBD1; abundance: NA; CDR3nt: TGTGCCAGCAGCCCGGGACAGGGGGCGCCCTTTTACGAGCAGTACTTC; CDR3aa: CASSPGQGAPFYEQYF